The 27 T cell receptor beta chains in this list originate from one sample, sequenced in a study of T cells in Graves' hyperthyroidism and ophthalmopathy. The CDR3 regions of TCR beta were amplified from RNA transcripts. The HTBI primer set served for first-round RT-PCR of the TCR CDR3. TCRdb re-derived calls from the multiplex PCR reads in MiXCR, one entry per CDR3 protein. The table lists about 640,000 distinct CDR3 sequences, 20% to 25% of them singletons. The material sequenced was blood. The receptors shown here come from a man aged 25-45 years with Graves' ophthalmopathy.

This clonotype has a handful of counts. This sequence joins TRBV5-1 and TRBJ2-5; TRBD1 or TRBD2 may be the D gene (5 bases each). Germline V gene data show CDR1 as SGHRS and CDR2 as YFSETQ. CDR3 length: 14 residues. Trimming left V 3 bases short and J 1 base short, with 10 bases between. CDR3 loop: CASSSLGTQETQYF. CDR3 sequence (DNA): TGCGCCAGCAGCTCGCTGGGGACCCAAGAGACCCAGTACTTC. Full variable domain (outside the CDR3, taken from reference TRBV5-1 and TRBJ2-5): KAGVTQTPRYLIKTRGQQVTLSCSPISGHRSVSWYQQTPGQGLQFLFEYFSETQRNKGNFPGRFSGRQFSNSRSEMNVSTLELGDSALYLCASSSLGTQETQYFGPGTRLLVL.

This clonotype has more than one count but fewer than ten. The genes are TRBV20-1 and TRBJ2-5; TRBD2 matches 12 bases. V dropped 0 bases and J dropped 2; count of bases not matched to a gene: 1. The CDR3 is 15 residues long. From germline, CDR1 is DFQATT and CDR2 SNEGSKA (reference sequence). This chain's CDR3 is CSARDGLAGQETQYF. CDR3 DNA sequence: TGCAGTGCTAGAGACGGACTAGCGGGACAAGAGACCCAGTACTTC.

This clonotype appeared a few times. The chain uses TRBV14 and TRBJ2-1; 14 bases agree with TRBD2. J gave up 4 bases and V 4 bases, and 12 bases lay outside the gene matches. Looked up from germline, CDR1 is SGHDN and CDR2 is FVKESK. The CDR3 extends over 19 amino acids. This chain's CDR3 is CASSPNPGTSGSLYNEQFF. The DNA of the CDR3 is TGTGCCAGCAGCCCCAACCCGGGGACTAGCGGGAGTCTTTACAATGAGCAGTTCTTC.

This clonotype was found a few times. This chain connects TRBV4-2 to TRBJ2-4; perhaps D is TRBD1 or TRBD2 (5 bases each). The V and J ends lost 3 bases and 6 bases respectively, with 18 bases between them. The CDR3 runs to 16 residues. Germline values: CDR1 LGHNA, CDR2 YNFKEQ. CDR3 nucleotide sequence: TGTGCCAGCAGCCAGTCGCGTTGGGGCGCGGGAAACATTCAGTACTTC. Amino acids: CASSQSRWGAGNIQYF.

This clonotype was counted between two and nine times. The CDR3 is CASSLVTGNEKLFF. The CDR3, as DNA: TGCGCCAGCAGCTTGGTTACAGGGAATGAAAAACTGTTTTTT. V usage is TRBV5-1 and J usage is TRBJ1-4, with D perhaps matching TRBD1 (6 bases). This CDR3 spans 14 amino acids. V was trimmed by 0 bases and J by 5 bases, leaving 8 bases between them. CDR1 SGHRS and CDR2 YFSETQ come from the germline V gene. Based on the CDR3 plus reference TRBV5-1 and TRBJ1-4, the full variable domain is KAGVTQTPRYLIKTRGQQVTLSCSPISGHRSVSWYQQTPGQGLQFLFEYFSETQRNKGNFPGRFSGRQFSNSRSEMNVSTLELGDSALYLCASSLVTGNEKLFFGSGTQLSVL.

This clonotype showed up just a few times. This chain links TRBV5-4 with TRBJ2-1; 11 nucleotides align to TRBD2. The CDR3 runs 18 residues. Germline V lookup: CDR1 SGHNT, CDR2 YYREEE (reference sequence). Trimming cost V 3 bases and J 7 bases; bases outside gene matches: 15. CDR3 sequence reads: CASSWGRILAGVSNEQFF. The CDR3 DNA reads TGTGCCAGCAGCTGGGGTCGCATACTAGCGGGAGTAAGTAATGAGCAGTTCTTC.

This clonotype was seen more than once but under ten times. The rearrangement joins TRBV25-1 to TRBJ2-5, with TRBD2 identical over 7 bases. Germline V CDR1 and CDR2: MGHDK, SYGVNS. The CDR3 runs 15 residues. Trimming removed 5 bases from V and 5 bases from J; junction bases left unmatched: 11. The CDR3 DNA sequence: TGTGCCAGCAGTTCGGGGGGAGGGCTCGTCGAGACCCAGTACTTC. This codes for CASSSGGGLVETQYF.

This clonotype occurred a few times. The rearrangement links TRBV9 to TRBJ2-7; D call uncertain. Looked up from germline, CDR1 is SGDLS and CDR2 is YYNGEE. This CDR3 is 15 amino acids long. V lost 0 bases and J lost 2, with 12 bases in between. In DNA, the CDR3 is TGTGCCAGCAGCGTAGAAGTGGATATTCCCTACGAGCAGTACTTC. Its protein product is CASSVEVDIPYEQYF. Full variable domain (rest looked up from reference TRBV9 and TRBJ2-7): DSGVTQTPKHLITATGQRVTLRCSPRSGDLSVYWYQQSLDQGLQFLIQYYNGEERAKGNILERFSAQQFPDLHSELNLSSLELGDSALYFCASSVEVDIPYEQYFGPGTRLTVT.

This clonotype was observed a few times. V usage is TRBV7-9 and J usage is TRBJ1-1; a possible D gene is TRBD1 (5 bases). Per germline, CDR1 SEHNR and CDR2 FQNEAQ (reference sequence). The CDR3 covers 16 residues. Trimming pared 4 bases from V and 7 bases from J, leaving 22 bases between. Here the CDR3 DNA reads TGTGCCAGCAGCTCATCGGACGGGGAGAGGGGCCTTGAAGCTTTCTTT. It codes for CASSSSDGERGLEAFF.

This clonotype was observed many times. The V gene is TRBV11-2, the J gene TRBJ1-1; maybe TRBD1 (5 bases). Germline V gene data show CDR1 as SGHAT and CDR2 as FQNNGV. This CDR3 spans 17 amino acids. Trimming cost V 1 base and J 0 bases, with 15 bases left between them. The CDR3 DNA sequence: TGTGCCAGCAGCTTAGGGGTTGGGGCAGGGTTGAACACTGAAGCTTTCTTT. This gives the protein CASSLGVGAGLNTEAFF.

This clonotype showed up just a few times. The J gene is TRBJ2-3, the V gene TRBV28; 10 bases agree with TRBD2. CDR1 is MDHEN, CDR2 SYDVKM, per germline. Trimming removed 3 bases from V and 8 bases from J; junction bases left unmatched: 8. The CDR3 spans 15 residues. CDR3 in amino acids: CASSFSSGSSVTQYF. CDR3 coding DNA: TGTGCCAGCAGTTTTTCTAGCGGGAGTTCGGTTACGCAGTATTTT.

The chain carries TRBV27 and TRBJ2-3; 13 bases line up with TRBD2. The CDR3 consists of 19 residues. With 5 bases clipped from V and 2 bases from J, the junction kept 13 bases outside the gene matches. CDR1 is MNHEY, CDR2 SMNVEV, per germline (reference sequence). As DNA, the CDR3 is TGTGCCAGCAGTCTAAGAGCCCCGGGACTAGCGGGACTCACAGATACGCAGTATTTT. Amino acids: CASSLRAPGLAGLTDTQYF.

A note on this clonotype: A junction end diverges from the germline sequence, so it may reflect a read error. The chain uses TRBV5-1 and TRBJ2-5; the D is unclear. Germline V gene data show CDR1 as SGHRS and CDR2 as YFSETQ. The CDR3 length is 12 residues. This CDR3 reads CASRLGKETQYF. The CDR3, as DNA: TGCGCCAGCAGATTGGGGAAAGAGACCCAGTACTTC.

This clonotype showed up just once. The chain uses TRBV25-1 and TRBJ1-3; TRBD1 agrees at 7 bases. CDR1 and CDR2 from the germline V gene are MGHDK and SYGVNS. CDR3 length equals 17 residues. V was clipped by 7 bases and J by 7 bases; unmatched bases: 19. The CDR3 loop reads CASKPSRGESGGNTIYF. The CDR3 coding sequence is TGTGCCAGCAAGCCCTCCAGGGGGGAAAGTGGAGGGAACACCATATATTTT. The complete variable domain, with remaining parts taken from reference TRBV25-1 and TRBJ1-3, reads EADIYQTPRYLVIGTGKKITLECSQTMGHDKMYWYQQDPGMELHLIHYSYGVNSTEKGDLSSESTVSRIRTEHFPLTLESARPSHTSQYLCASKPSRGESGGNTIYFGEGSWLTVV.

The chain joins TRBV6-6 to TRBJ2-7; 10 nucleotides agree with TRBD2. Trimming removed 2 bases from V and 7 bases from J; junction bases left unmatched: 11. Germline V gene sequence: CDR1 MNHNY, CDR2 SVGAGI (reference sequence). The CDR3 is 16 residues long. DNA of the CDR3: TGTGCCAGCAGTTACCTTGGGTCTAGCGGGAGAGAGGAGCAGTACTTC. Protein product: CASSYLGSSGREEQYF.

This clonotype was counted many times. The V gene is TRBV20-1, the J gene TRBJ2-1; 7 bases line up with TRBD2. The CDR3 contains 13 residues. Trimming at V came to 1 base and at J to 6 bases, leaving 3 bases not matched to a gene. CDR1 and CDR2 (germline): DFQATT, SNEGSKA (reference sequence). CDR3 residues: CSARGGRGNEQFF. CDR3 bases: TGCAGTGCTAGAGGGGGGAGGGGCAATGAGCAGTTCTTC.

This clonotype came up a few times. In DNA form, the CDR3 reads TGCGCCAGCAGCCCGCCCCTAGCGGGAGTCGAGGAGACCCAGTACTTC. Translated, it gives CASSPPLAGVEETQYF. The rearrangement uses TRBV5-1 and TRBJ2-5; 10 positions agree with TRBD2. The ends lost 4 bases at V and 5 bases at J; junction bases unmatched: 11. Per the germline V gene, CDR1 is SGHRS and CDR2 is YFSETQ. The CDR3 runs 16 residues.

This chain connects TRBV29-1 to TRBJ2-1, with D perhaps TRBD2 (6 bases). Germline CDR1 reads SQVTM; CDR2 reads ANQGSEA. CDR3 size: 17 residues. Deletions cut 1 base from V and 0 bases from J, with 16 bases between. The CDR3 DNA follows: TGCAGCGTTGAAGGCAAACGCGGGGAAAGCTCCTACAATGAGCAGTTCTTC. It codes for CSVEGKRGESSYNEQFF.

The table lists this clonotype with many counts. J is TRBJ1-5 and V is TRBV7-2, with D tentatively TRBD1 (6 bases). The CDR3 contains 16 residues. CDR1 is SGHTA and CDR2 is FQGNSA in the germline V gene. The V end lost 3 bases, the J end lost 0 bases, and 12 bases lay between the germline ends. CDR3 loop: CASSFGTLYSNQPQHF. The CDR3, as DNA: TGTGCCAGCAGCTTTGGGACACTCTATAGCAATCAGCCCCAGCATTTT.

This clonotype has a handful of counts. The chain employs TRBV6-1 and TRBJ2-7, with D possibly being TRBD1 or TRBD2 (5 bases each). Germline V gives CDR1 MNHNS, CDR2 SASEGT. Trimming left V 6 bases short and J 1 base short, with 22 bases between. This CDR3 region has 17 residues. DNA of the CDR3: TGTGCCAGCAGCCCCCGGTTGGGGGTCAAGGCTTCCTACGAGCAGTACTTC. Its translation is CASSPRLGVKASYEQYF.

V gene TRBV12-3 or TRBV12-4 combines with J gene TRBJ2-3; tentatively, D is TRBD2 (7 bases). CDR3 length equals 14 residues. Trimming cost V 7 bases and J 7 bases, with 18 bases left between them. Here the CDR3 reads CASTPPAGQNTQYF. CDR3 DNA: TGTGCCAGCACCCCACCAGCGGGACAAAATACGCAGTATTTT.

This clonotype showed up many times. V and J are TRBV5-6 and TRBJ1-1; perhaps TRBD1 as D (6 bases). There are 14 residues in the CDR3. CDR1 and CDR2 (germline): SGHDT, YYEEEE. V was pared by 2 bases and J by 5 bases, with 13 bases between. The CDR3 DNA reads as TGTGCCAGCAGCTTTGGGGGCGGTTGGACTGAAGCTTTCTTT. This sequence encodes CASSFGGGWTEAFF.

This clonotype was observed a handful of times. This chain connects TRBV6-5 to TRBJ2-5; TRBD2 might be the D (5 bases). This CDR3 region has 14 residues. Germline assignment: CDR1 MNHEY and CDR2 SVGAGI. Trimming left V 0 bases short and J 5 bases short, with 10 bases between. CDR3 nucleotide sequence: TGTGCCAGCAGTTACTCGACGGGAATGGAGACCCAGTACTTC. As protein: CASSYSTGMETQYF.

This clonotype was found many times. The chain joins TRBV30 to TRBJ1-4, with a weak D call TRBD1 (5 bases). CDR3 length equals 14 residues. Trimming took 5 bases from V and 0 from J, leaving 10 bases between them. CDR1 and CDR2 from the germline V gene are GTSNPN and SVGIG (reference sequence). This CDR3 reads CAWPSTATNEKLFF. CDR3 coding DNA: TGTGCCTGGCCATCGACAGCAACTAATGAAAAACTGTTTTTT.

Ten or more counts support this clonotype. The chain has TRBV5-1 and TRBJ2-1; 13 bases are shared with TRBD2. V shed 4 bases and J 5 bases; nucleotides not matched to a gene: 12. The CDR3 consists of 18 residues. CDR1 and CDR2 (germline): SGHRS, YFSETQ. As DNA, the CDR3 is TGCGCCAGCAGCCCGGGACTAGCGGGATGGCCCGGGGACAATGAGCAGTTCTTC. It translates to CASSPGLAGWPGDNEQFF.

This sequence joins TRBV30 and TRBJ1-1; the D is unclear. Per germline, CDR1 GTSNPN and CDR2 SVGIG (reference sequence). Trimming cost V 4 bases and J 1 base, with 10 bases left between them. The CDR3 totals 13 residues. CDR3 nucleotides: TGTGCCTGGAATCCCGCGGAGAACACTGAAGCTTTCTTT. Its protein is CAWNPAENTEAFF.

This clonotype has ten or more counts. The J gene is TRBJ2-7, the V gene TRBV2; the D gene is possibly TRBD2 (5 bases). Looked up from germline, CDR1 is SNHLY and CDR2 is FYNNEI. V was pared by 2 bases and J by 3 bases, with 23 bases between. The CDR3 sequence is 18 residues long. CDR3 DNA: TGTGCCAGCAGTGAAACGCGGGCTTGGAGCAAGGGCAACTACGAGCAGTACTTC. This gives the protein CASSETRAWSKGNYEQYF.